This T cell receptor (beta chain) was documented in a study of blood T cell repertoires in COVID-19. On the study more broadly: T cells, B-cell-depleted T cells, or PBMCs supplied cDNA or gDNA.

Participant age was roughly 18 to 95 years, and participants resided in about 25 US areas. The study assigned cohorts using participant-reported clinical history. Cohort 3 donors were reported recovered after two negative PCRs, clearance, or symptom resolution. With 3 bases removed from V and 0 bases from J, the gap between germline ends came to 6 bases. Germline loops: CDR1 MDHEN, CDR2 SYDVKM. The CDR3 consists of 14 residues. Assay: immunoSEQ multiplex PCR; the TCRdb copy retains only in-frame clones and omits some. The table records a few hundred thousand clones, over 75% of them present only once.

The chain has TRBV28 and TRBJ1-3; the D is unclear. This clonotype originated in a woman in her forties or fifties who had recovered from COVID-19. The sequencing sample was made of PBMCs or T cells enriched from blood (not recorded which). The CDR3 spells CASSFPGSGNTIYF. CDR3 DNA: TGTGCCAGCAGTTTTCCCGGCTCTGGAAACACCATATATTTT.